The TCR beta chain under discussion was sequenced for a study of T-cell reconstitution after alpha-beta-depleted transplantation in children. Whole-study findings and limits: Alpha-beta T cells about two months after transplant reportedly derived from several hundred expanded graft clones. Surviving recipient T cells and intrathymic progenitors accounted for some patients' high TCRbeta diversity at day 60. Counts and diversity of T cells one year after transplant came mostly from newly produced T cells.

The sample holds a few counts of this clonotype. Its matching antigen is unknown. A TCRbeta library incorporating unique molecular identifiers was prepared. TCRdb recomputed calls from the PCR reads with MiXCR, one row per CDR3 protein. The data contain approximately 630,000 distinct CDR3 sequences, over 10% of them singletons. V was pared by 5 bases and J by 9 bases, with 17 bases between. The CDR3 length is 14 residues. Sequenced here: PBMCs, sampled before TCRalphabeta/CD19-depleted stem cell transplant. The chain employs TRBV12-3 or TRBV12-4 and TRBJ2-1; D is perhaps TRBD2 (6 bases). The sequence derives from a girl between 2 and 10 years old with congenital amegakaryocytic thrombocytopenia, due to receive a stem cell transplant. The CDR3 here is CASSPPGGWSEQFF. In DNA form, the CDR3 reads TGTGCCAGCAGTCCCCCAGGAGGGTGGTCTGAGCAGTTCTTC.